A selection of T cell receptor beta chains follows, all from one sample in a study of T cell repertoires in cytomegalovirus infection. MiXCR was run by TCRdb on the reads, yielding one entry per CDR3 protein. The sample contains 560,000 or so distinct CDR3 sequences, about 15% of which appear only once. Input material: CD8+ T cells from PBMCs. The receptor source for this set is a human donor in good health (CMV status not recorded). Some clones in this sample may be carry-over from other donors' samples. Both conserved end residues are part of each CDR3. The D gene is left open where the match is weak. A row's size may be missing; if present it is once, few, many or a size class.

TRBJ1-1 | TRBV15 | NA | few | CATSSGGTDREAFF | TGTGCCACCAGCTCCGGGGGAACAGACCGTGAAGCTTTCTTT
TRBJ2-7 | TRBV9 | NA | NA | CASSGRSYEQYF | TGTGCCAGCAGCGGCCGATCCTACGAGCAGTACTTC
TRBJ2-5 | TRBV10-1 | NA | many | CASSESTGAQYF | TGCGCCAGCAGTGAGTCGACGGGGGCCCAGTACTTC
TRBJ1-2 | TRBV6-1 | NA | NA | CASSEEIGTAGYGYTF | TGTGCCAGCAGTGAAGAGATCGGAACGGCGGGGTATGGCTACACCTTC
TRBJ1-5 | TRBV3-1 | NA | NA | CASSQDGRSNQPQHF | TGTGCCAGCAGCCAAGATGGCAGAAGCAATCAGCCCCAGCATTTT
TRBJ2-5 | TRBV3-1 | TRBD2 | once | CASSQGSGGLETQYF | TGTGCCAGCAGCCAAGGTAGCGGGGGGCTGGAGACCCAGTACTTC
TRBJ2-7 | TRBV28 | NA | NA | CASRTASSYEQYF | TGTGCCAGTAGGACAGCGAGCTCCTACGAGCAGTACTTC
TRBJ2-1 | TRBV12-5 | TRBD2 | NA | CASGSVTSGLYHEQFF | TGTGCTAGTGGTTCGGTGACTAGCGGGCTTTACCATGAGCAGTTCTTC
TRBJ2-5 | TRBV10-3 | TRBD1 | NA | CAIRGDRSNQETQYF | TGTGCCATCAGGGGGGACAGGAGTAACCAAGAGACCCAGTACTTC
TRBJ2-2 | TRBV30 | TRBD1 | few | CAWSVRRGTGVGGELFF | TGTGCCTGGAGTGTACGAAGGGGGACAGGGGTTGGCGGGGAGCTGTTTTTT
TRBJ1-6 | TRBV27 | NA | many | CASTKRGAGRSPLHF | TGTGCCAGCACCAAGAGAGGCGCCGGGAGGTCACCCCTCCACTTT
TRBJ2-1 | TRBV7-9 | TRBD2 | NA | CASSLRSGVYNEQFF | TGTGCCAGCAGCTTAAGGAGCGGGGTTTACAATGAGCAGTTCTTC
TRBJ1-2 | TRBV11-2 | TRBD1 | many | CASSPPTGAGEYGYTF | TGTGCCAGCAGCCCTCCCACAGGGGCAGGGGAGTATGGCTACACCTTC
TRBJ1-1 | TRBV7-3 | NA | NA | CASSAQGRGNTEVFF | TGTGCCAGCAGCGCTCAAGGACGTGGGAACACTGAAGTTTTCTTT
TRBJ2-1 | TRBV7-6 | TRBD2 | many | CASSLLLAGDEQFF | TGTGCCAGCAGCTTATTACTAGCGGGGGATGAGCAGTTCTTC
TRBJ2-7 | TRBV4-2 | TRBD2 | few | CASSQSGGPTAYEQYF | TGTGCCAGCAGCCAGAGCGGGGGGCCAACCGCCTACGAGCAGTACTTC
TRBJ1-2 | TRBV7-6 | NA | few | CASSGRTYGYTF | TGTGCCAGCAGCGGGCGGACCTATGGCTACACCTTC
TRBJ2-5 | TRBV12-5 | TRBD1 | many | CASGLAILRDRIETQYF | TGTGCTAGTGGTTTGGCGATTCTCCGGGACAGAATAGAGACCCAGTACTTC
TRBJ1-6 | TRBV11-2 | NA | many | CASSLVVGKPYNSPLHF | TGTGCCAGCAGCTTAGTAGTCGGGAAACCTTATAATTCACCCCTCCACTTT
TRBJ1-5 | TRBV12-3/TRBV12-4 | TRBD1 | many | CASSFGTGRQPQHF | TGTGCCAGCAGTTTCGGGACAGGGCGTCAGCCCCAGCATTTT
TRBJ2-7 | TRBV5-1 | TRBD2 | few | CASSSTSGRTREQYF | TGCGCCAGCAGCTCTACTAGCGGGAGGACACGGGAGCAGTACTTC
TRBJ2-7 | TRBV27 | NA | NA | CASTSDSDGYEQYF | TGTGCCAGCACTTCGGACAGTGACGGCTACGAGCAGTACTTC
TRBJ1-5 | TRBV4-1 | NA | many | CASSQIGSNQPQHF | TGCGCCAGCAGCCAAATCGGGAGCAATCAGCCCCAGCATTTT
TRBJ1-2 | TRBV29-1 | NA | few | CSAGDQANYGYTF | TGCAGCGCTGGGGACCAAGCTAACTATGGCTACACCTTC
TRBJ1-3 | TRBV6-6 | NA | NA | CASSYSQANSAGNTIYF | TGTGCCAGCAGTTACTCTCAAGCAAACTCCGCTGGAAACACCATATATTTT
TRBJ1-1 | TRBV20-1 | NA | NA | CSARDRANTEAFF | TGCAGTGCTAGAGACAGGGCGAACACTGAAGCTTTCTTT
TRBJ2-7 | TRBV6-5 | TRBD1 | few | CASSYTRTGSYEQYF | TGTGCCAGCAGTTACACTCGGACAGGGTCCTACGAGCAGTACTTC
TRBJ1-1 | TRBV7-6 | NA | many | CASSLAVGKGAFF | TGTGCCAGCAGCTTAGCGGTGGGGAAAGGGGCTTTCTTT
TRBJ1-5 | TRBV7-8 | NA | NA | CDSSFRDGNQPQHF | TGTGACAGCAGCTTTCGGGACGGAAATCAGCCACAGCATTTT
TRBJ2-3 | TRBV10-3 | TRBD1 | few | CAISGPRETGSIDTQYF | TGTGCCATCAGTGGGCCCAGGGAGACAGGGTCAATAGATACGCAGTATTTT
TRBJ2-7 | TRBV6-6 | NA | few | CASTPRGFSYEQYF | TGTGCCAGCACCCCGCGGGGATTCTCCTACGAGCAGTACTTC
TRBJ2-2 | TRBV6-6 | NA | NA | CASQDSLGTGELFF | TGTGCCAGCCAGGACAGCCTGGGGACCGGGGAGCTGTTTTTT
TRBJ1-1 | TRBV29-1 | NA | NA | CSVDRQGGSEAFF | TGCAGCGTTGATCGCCAGGGAGGGTCTGAAGCTTTCTTT
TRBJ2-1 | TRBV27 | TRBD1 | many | CASSYRGNYEQFF | TGTGCCAGCAGTTACAGGGGGAACTATGAGCAGTTCTTC
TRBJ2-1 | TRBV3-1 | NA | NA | CASSPRGRRIYNEQFF | TGTGCCAGCAGCCCACGGGGACGGAGGATTTACAATGAGCAGTTCTTC